One sample yielded the 19 T cell receptor beta chains listed below, sequenced in a study of high-grade serous ovarian cancer treatment subgroups. Repertoires were generated with immunoSEQ multiplex PCR, while TCRdb's copy carries only in-frame clones and drops some. The sample includes about 36,000 clones, around three quarters of them seen just once. Tumor samples were obtained before definitive surgery or chemotherapy. Sequenced: tumor tissue. These receptors all come from a human donor with high-grade serous ovarian cancer.

The chain employs TRBV2 and TRBJ1-2; no firm D call. V lost 6 bases to trimming and J lost 1 base, with 9 bases between them. The CDR3 is made up of 13 amino acids. CDR1 and CDR2 from the germline V gene are SNHLY and FYNNEI. CDR3 nucleotide sequence: TGTGCCAGCAGCCCCAGAGATAACTATGGCTACACCTTC. Translated, it gives CASSPRDNYGYTF.

This clone was detected once. CDR3 protein: CAISETLGRGIYEQFF. CDR3 nucleotides: TGTGCCATCAGTGAAACCCTCGGGAGGGGTATATATGAGCAGTTCTTC. V usage is TRBV10-3 and J usage is TRBJ2-1; 8 bases agree with TRBD2. The V gene end was trimmed by 3 bases and the J gene end by 8 bases; junction bases not matched to a gene: 12. CDR1 is ENHRY, CDR2 SYGVKD, per germline. The CDR3 is 16 amino acids.

This clone was seen once. This chain connects TRBV5-1 to TRBJ2-3; D gene unclear. V was pared by 2 bases and J by 1 base, with 11 bases between. The germline CDR1 and CDR2 sequences are SGHRS and YFSETQ. The CDR3 runs to 15 residues. The CDR3 region is CASSFSNRGTDTQYF. CDR3 sequence (DNA): TGCGCCAGCAGCTTCAGCAATCGGGGCACAGATACGCAGTATTTT.

CDR3 loop: CASRQKDTGELFF. The CDR3 DNA is TGTGCCTCAAGACAGAAAGACACCGGGGAGCTGTTTTTT. J is TRBJ2-2 and V is TRBV6-1; maybe TRBD1 (5 bases). Germline V gene sequence: CDR1 MNHNS, CDR2 SASEGT. Deletions cut 11 bases from V and 3 bases from J, with 13 bases between. CDR3 length: 13 residues.

The chain joins TRBV5-5 to TRBJ1-2, with a weak D call TRBD1 (6 bases). V lost 4 bases and J 3 bases, leaving 13 bases between the germline ends. CDR1 SGHKS and CDR2 YYEKEE come from the germline V gene (reference sequence). The CDR3 has 14 amino acids. CDR3 in DNA: TGTGCCAGCAGCATTCAGGGGACCTACTATGGCTACACCTTC. Protein: CASSIQGTYYGYTF.

This sequence joins TRBV5-4 and TRBJ2-1, with 9 bases identical to TRBD1. Trimming at V came to 2 bases and at J to 8 bases, leaving 8 bases not matched to a gene. Germline CDR1 and CDR2: SGHNT and YYREEE (reference sequence). This CDR3 is built from 15 residues. CDR3 nucleotide sequence: TGTGCCAGCAGCTTACAGGGGGCTAATGGCGATGAGCAGTTCTTC. This translates into CASSLQGANGDEQFF.

The chain is built from TRBV28 and TRBJ2-3; possibly TRBD2 for D (5 bases). CDR3 length: 12 residues. The V gene's germline CDR1 is MDHEN and CDR2 SYDVKM. V gave up 1 base and J gave up 10 bases, with 9 bases separating them. CDR3 amino acids: CASSLFSGAQYF. CDR3 DNA sequence: TGTGCCAGCAGTTTATTTTCCGGGGCGCAGTATTTT.

The CDR3 reads CASSWTRFGGTQYF. CDR3 sequence (DNA): TGTGCCAGCAGCTGGACTAGGTTTGGGGGGACCCAGTACTTC. The chain employs TRBV5-6 and TRBJ2-5, with 7 bases aligning to TRBD2. The CDR3 sequence is 14 residues long. Germline CDR1 SGHDT, CDR2 YYEEEE. Losses at the gene ends were 3 bases for V and 7 bases for J; bases not matched to a gene: 9.

This sequence joins TRBV4-3 and TRBJ2-1, with TRBD2 identical over 7 bases. Germline CDR1 is LGHNA and CDR2 is YSLEER. V was pared by 0 bases and J by 3 bases, with 11 bases of the junction left unmatched. The CDR3 contains 18 residues. This chain's CDR3 is CASSQELCGGDYYNEQFF. CDR3 DNA sequence: TGCGCCAGCAGCCAAGAGCTATGTGGAGGGGACTACTACAATGAGCAGTTCTTC.

The rearrangement uses TRBV7-2 and TRBJ2-5; D remains unclear. Trimming left V 1 base short and J 5 bases short, with 14 bases between. This CDR3 is built from 15 residues. Germline assignment: CDR1 SGHTA and CDR2 FQGNSA. The CDR3 DNA reads as TGTGCCAGCAGCTTAGGATCAACCGCCGGGGAGACCCAGTACTTC. Its translation: CASSLGSTAGETQYF.

The CDR3 bases are TGTGCCAGCAGCTTAGGCCAGGGCCCCCAAATTTACAATGAGCAGTTCTTC. It yields the protein CASSLGQGPQIYNEQFF. This chain links TRBV11-2 with TRBJ2-1; a possible D gene is TRBD1 (5 bases). This CDR3 has 17 amino acids. In germline, CDR1 is SGHAT, CDR2 FQNNGV. V dropped 1 base and J dropped 4 bases, with 17 bases sitting between them.

This chain joins TRBV4-2 and TRBJ2-1, with D maybe TRBD2 (6 bases). CDR1 and CDR2 from the germline V gene are LGHNA and YNFKEQ. V lost 1 base, J lost 15 bases, and 13 bases lay in between. CDR3 length: 12 amino acids. The CDR3 reads CASSQAAGLPFF. The DNA of the CDR3 is TGTGCCAGCAGCCAAGCGGCGGGGCTACCGTTCTTC.

The chain couples TRBV5-3 to TRBJ2-3; no clear D. TRBV5-3 is recorded as an ORF, its role being uncertain. Trimming took off 5 bases at V and 6 bases at J, with 7 bases between the two ends. This CDR3 spans 11 amino acids. The CDR3 nucleotides are TGTGCCAGAAGTCCGGCCGATACGCAGTATTTT. Translation: CARSPADTQYF.

This chain uses TRBV4-2 with TRBJ2-5; the D call may be TRBD1 or TRBD2 (6 bases each). The CDR3 runs to 14 residues. Trimming took 3 bases from V and 2 from J, leaving 10 bases between them. Germline assignment: CDR1 LGHNA and CDR2 YNFKEQ. CDR3 in DNA: TGTGCCAGCAGCCACGGGGGCCCTCAAGAGACCCAGTACTTC. Translation gives CASSHGGPQETQYF.

The chain is built from TRBV18 and TRBJ2-1; D may be TRBD2 (6 bases). This CDR3 contains 16 residues. CDR1 KGHSH and CDR2 LQKENI come from the germline V gene. The V and J ends lost 2 bases and 8 bases respectively, with 19 bases between them. CDR3 in DNA: TGTGCCAGCTCACCATCTTTAGCGGCCCTACGGGATGAGCAGTTCTTC. This codes for CASSPSLAALRDEQFF.

This clone has a handful of counts. The J gene is TRBJ2-7, the V gene TRBV6-1; 9 positions match TRBD1. The V segment lost 7 bases and the J segment 1 base; nucleotides outside the gene matches: 8. This CDR3 is 15 amino acids long. Germline V lookup: CDR1 MNHNS, CDR2 SASEGT. CDR3 protein: CASTDPGQGSYEQYF. CDR3 in DNA: TGTGCCAGCACCGACCCGGGACAGGGTTCCTACGAGCAGTACTTC.

The J gene is TRBJ1-2, the V gene TRBV9, with D tentatively TRBD1 (5 bases). V lost 4 bases to trimming and J lost 14 bases, with 21 bases between them. The CDR3 length is 13 residues. The germline V gene has CDR1 SGDLS and CDR2 YYNGEE. The CDR3 loop reads CASSPLGTGGWTF. Written as DNA, the CDR3 is TGTGCCAGCAGCCCTCTAGGGACGGGAGGCTGGACCTTC.

The chain carries TRBV5-6 and TRBJ2-5, with 9 bases fitting TRBD1. Germline CDR1 reads SGHDT; CDR2 reads YYEEEE. The CDR3 sequence is 15 residues long. Trimming removed 4 bases from V and 3 bases from J; junction bases left unmatched: 7. The CDR3, as DNA: TGTGCCAGCAGCGGCGGGCGGGACAGGGAAGAGACCCAGTACTTC. This codes for CASSGGRDREETQYF.

This sequence joins TRBV7-9 and TRBJ2-6; 8 nucleotides align to TRBD1. Germline assignment: CDR1 SEHNR and CDR2 FQNEAQ (reference sequence). The junction had 9 bases not matched to a gene; V was cut back by 4 bases and J by 4 bases. The length of the CDR3 is 17 residues. For the CDR3, the DNA is TGTGCCAGCAGCTCAGGGGGCGCGTGGGCCGGGGCCAACGTCCTGACTTTC. Translating it yields CASSSGGAWAGANVLTF.